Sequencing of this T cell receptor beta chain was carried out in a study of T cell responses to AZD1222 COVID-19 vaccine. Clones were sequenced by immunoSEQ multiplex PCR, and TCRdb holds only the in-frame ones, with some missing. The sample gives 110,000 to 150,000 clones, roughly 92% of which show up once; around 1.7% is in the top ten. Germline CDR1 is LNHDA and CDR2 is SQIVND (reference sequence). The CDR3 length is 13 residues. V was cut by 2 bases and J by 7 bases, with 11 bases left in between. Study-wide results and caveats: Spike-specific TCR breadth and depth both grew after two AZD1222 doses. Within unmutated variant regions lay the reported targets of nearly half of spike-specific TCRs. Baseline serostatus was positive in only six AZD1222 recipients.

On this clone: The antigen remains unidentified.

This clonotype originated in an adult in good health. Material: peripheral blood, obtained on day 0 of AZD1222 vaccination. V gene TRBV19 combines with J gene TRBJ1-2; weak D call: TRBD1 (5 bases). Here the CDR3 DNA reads TGTGCCAGTAGTATATTTGGGGGTAGTGGCTACACCTTC. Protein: CASSIFGGSGYTF.